Following are 6 T cell receptor beta chains from one sample sequenced in a study of T cell responses to AZD1222 COVID-19 vaccine. Generated by immunoSEQ multiplex PCR, the TCRdb table keeps only in-frame clones and is missing some. The sample lists 90,000 to 150,000 clones; approximately 93% were seen once. Sequencing was performed on peripheral blood, taken on day 0 of AZD1222 vaccination. The receptors come from an adult in good health.

The V call is TRBV5-1, the J call TRBJ2-5; TRBD1 might be the D (5 bases). The germline gives CDR1 SGHRS, CDR2 YFSETQ. CDR3 size: 14 residues. Trimming pared 3 bases from V and 0 bases from J, leaving 9 bases between. In DNA, the CDR3 is TGCGCCAGCAGCTGGGCCAGGGACCAAGAGACCCAGTACTTC. It specifies CASSWARDQETQYF.

This chain links TRBV6-5 with TRBJ2-3; tentatively, D is TRBD1 or TRBD2 (5 bases each). Germline V gene lookup returns CDR1 MNHEY and CDR2 SVGAGI. The V and J ends lost 7 bases and 0 bases respectively, with 14 bases between them. The CDR3 is 15 residues long. As DNA, the CDR3 is TGTGCCAGCATTCGGGTGTGGGGGAGCACAGATACGCAGTATTTT. Translation gives CASIRVWGSTDTQYF.

The CDR3 loop reads CASSLPGLAGETGELFF. The CDR3 DNA reads as TGCGCCAGCAGCTTGCCCGGACTAGCGGGGGAGACCGGGGAGCTGTTTTTT. This chain uses TRBV5-1 with TRBJ2-2; 13 bases map to TRBD2. The CDR3 is 17 residues long. Germline V gene data show CDR1 as SGHRS and CDR2 as YFSETQ. With V trimmed by 1 base and J by 5 bases, 5 bases remained unmatched.

This rearrangement joins TRBV10-3 to TRBJ2-3, with D unresolved. CDR1 is ENHRY, CDR2 SYGVKD, per germline. With 7 bases removed from V and 0 bases from J, the gap between germline ends came to 11 bases. CDR3 length equals 14 residues. CDR3 in DNA: TGTGCCATCATGGACGGATCTAGCACAGATACGCAGTATTTT. It translates to CAIMDGSSTDTQYF.

V is TRBV12-5 and J is TRBJ1-1, with D unclear. The CDR3 runs to 14 residues. Trimming pared 6 bases from V and 5 bases from J, leaving 16 bases between. CDR1 LGHNT and CDR2 FRNRAP come from the germline V gene. CDR3 in amino acids: CASGLWGRKTEAFF. The CDR3 region has the DNA TGTGCTAGTGGCTTGTGGGGTCGGAAAACTGAAGCTTTCTTT.

The chain joins TRBV12-3 or TRBV12-4 to TRBJ1-2; D not certain. This CDR3 has 12 residues. Trimming pared 3 bases from V and 4 bases from J, leaving 6 bases between. The CDR3: CASSFGSYGYTF. CDR3 DNA sequence: TGTGCCAGCAGTTTCGGGTCCTATGGCTACACCTTC.